This is a list of T cell receptor beta chains from one sample in a study of Tregs in tolerant kidney transplant recipients. The antigens these receptors bind are not known. Here immunoSEQ multiplex PCR was the method, and the copy in TCRdb shows in-frame clones only, minus some. The table records about 21,000 clones, 50% to 70% of them present only once. The material sequenced was Tregs from blood cultured with allogeneic cells. The receptor source for this set is a human donor in good health. Both conserved end residues are part of each CDR3. The D gene is left open where the match is weak. Rows give clone size only sometimes, using once, few, many, or a class for an expanded clone.

clone_size,v_call,d_call,j_call,cdr3_nt,cdr3_aa
-,TRBV6-5,-,TRBJ1-2,TGTGCCAGCAGCAGGGGCTATGGCTACACCTTC,CASSRGYGYTF
-,TRBV6-1,TRBD1,TRBJ2-5,TGTGCCAGCAGTGCTATAACCGGGACAGCGAGGGAGACCCAGTACTTC,CASSAITGTARETQYF
few,TRBV5-1,TRBD1,TRBJ1-1,TGCGCCAGCAGCTTAACAGGGGTGAACACTGAAGCTTTCTTT,CASSLTGVNTEAFF
-,TRBV11-3,TRBD1,TRBJ2-7,TGTGCCAGCAGTCGGGACAGGGAGCGCGAGCAGTACTTC,CASSRDREREQYF
-,TRBV6-1,-,TRBJ2-2,TGTGCCAGCAGTGAATGGCTAGCGCAGAACACCGGGGAGCTGTTTTTT,CASSEWLAQNTGELFF
few,TRBV10-3,-,TRBJ2-7,TGTGCCATCAGTGATCTCCCACGGGGGACCTCCTACGAGCAGTACTTC,CAISDLPRGTSYEQYF
few,TRBV29-1,TRBD1,TRBJ2-7,TGCAGCGCCATACGGGACAGGAACTCCTACGAGCAGTACTTC,CSAIRDRNSYEQYF
-,TRBV29-1,TRBD2,TRBJ2-4,TGCAGCGGTCGGGGGGGCGGGAACATTCAGTACTTC,CSGRGGGNIQYF
-,TRBV9,TRBD2,TRBJ2-6,TGTGCCAGCAGCCCTAGGAGGAGCGGGAGGGTTGGGGCCAACGTCCTGACTTTC,CASSPRRSGRVGANVLTF
-,TRBV15,TRBD1,TRBJ2-1,TGTGCCACCAGCAGAGAATTCGGCAGGGGGCCGGACAATGAGCAGTTCTTC,CATSREFGRGPDNEQFF
-,TRBV29-1,TRBD1,TRBJ2-2,TGCAGCGCGGACAGGGGGAACACCGGGGAGCTGTTTTTT,CSADRGNTGELFF
few,TRBV7-8,-,TRBJ2-7,TGTGCCAGCAGCTTAGTTCCCACTGCCAACGAGCAGTACTTC,CASSLVPTANEQYF
large,TRBV5-1,-,TRBJ1-1,TGCGCCAGCAGCTTGGATCGGGGGCTGCCTGAAGCTTTCTTT,CASSLDRGLPEAFF
-,TRBV5-1,-,TRBJ1-4,TGCGCCAGCAGCCGGGGGGTCAATGAAAAACTGTTTTTT,CASSRGVNEKLFF
-,TRBV19,TRBD2,TRBJ2-7,TGTGCCAGTAGTTTCGGGGAGGGAGACTACGAGCAGTACTTC,CASSFGEGDYEQYF
-,TRBV10-3,-,TRBJ1-3,TGTGCCATCAAGGTCGGAGGAGGAAACACCATATATTTT,CAIKVGGGNTIYF
-,TRBV6-5,-,TRBJ2-4,TGTGCCAGCAGTTACCCGGACAGCCAAAACATTCAGTACTTC,CASSYPDSQNIQYF
-,TRBV5-1,-,TRBJ2-3,TGCGCCAGCAGCATGGGGATAGGGGGTACTAGCACAGATACGCAGTATTTT,CASSMGIGGTSTDTQYF
-,TRBV23-1,-,TRBJ2-3,TGCGCCAGCAGTCCCGGTCGGGGGTGCGGCACAGATACGCAGTATTTT,CASSPGRGCGTDTQYF
-,TRBV5-1,-,TRBJ1-1,TGCGCCAGCAGCTTGGTGACAGGGAACACTGAAGCTTTCTTT,CASSLVTGNTEAFF
-,TRBV5-1,-,TRBJ1-5,TGCGCCAGCAGCTTGTCCCCCGGGGTTCAGCCCCAGCATTTT,CASSLSPGVQPQHF
few,TRBV18,TRBD1,TRBJ1-1,TGTGCCAGCTCATCTGTCTTGACAGGGGGCTACACTGAAGCTTTCTTT,CASSSVLTGGYTEAFF
-,TRBV11-2,TRBD2,TRBJ2-1,TGTGCCAGCAGCCGAACCGGGACTAGCGGGACGAATGAGCAGTTCTTC,CASSRTGTSGTNEQFF
-,TRBV18,-,TRBJ1-2,TGTGCCAGCTCACCAGGGGGCGCGGACTATGGCTACACCTTC,CASSPGGADYGYTF
few,TRBV9,-,TRBJ1-1,TGTGCCAGCAGCGTAGGTGTTTTGGGGAACACTGAAGCTTTCTTT,CASSVGVLGNTEAFF
-,TRBV6-5,TRBD2,TRBJ2-2,TGTGCCAGCAGTTACCAGGCGGGGGACACCGGGGAGCTGTTTTTT,CASSYQAGDTGELFF